Below, one TCR beta chain is given with its context. The CDR3 extends over 15 amino acids. CDR1 is LNHDA, CDR2 SQIVND, per germline (reference sequence). The V end was cut by 6 bases, the J end by 2 bases, with 15 bases between. Here immunoSEQ multiplex PCR was the method, and the copy in TCRdb shows in-frame clones only, minus some. The table has some 130,000 clones, just under 95% seen once. This sample is drawn from a study of control samples from healthy donors and cancer patients. The sequence was obtained from a man between 25 and 39 years old in good health. The rearrangement links TRBV19 to TRBJ2-3; no clear D. The sequencing input was blood. This chain's CDR3 is CASRLAARLTDTQYF. The CDR3 DNA reads as TGTGCCAGTAGGCTCGCGGCGCGACTCACAGATACGCAGTATTTT.